This TCR beta chain derives from a study of response to subunit inactivated influenza vaccine. Study-level results: That few new T cells are recruited by each seasonal influenza vaccination was the authors' suggestion.

TCRdb re-analysed the RT-PCR reads in MiXCR, keeping a single row per CDR3 protein. Of about 530,000 distinct CDR3 sequences listed, around 13% are singletons. Points on this clonotype: The antigen is not known.

V dropped 2 bases and J dropped 1; count of bases not matched to a gene: 7. The CDR3 has 18 amino acids. The V gene's germline CDR1 is SGHVS and CDR2 FNYEAQ. The sample here was PBMCs from blood, taken about 40 days after vaccination. The rearrangement joins TRBV7-6 to TRBJ2-7; TRBD2 agrees at 14 bases. The TCR was taken from a man between 45 and 60 years old who received an inactivated influenza vaccine. Written as DNA, the CDR3 is TGTGCCAGCAGCTTAAGGGATGGACTAGCGGGAGGATCCTACGAGCAGTACTTC. The encoded protein is CASSLRDGLAGGSYEQYF.